The rows below give T cell receptor beta chains drawn from one sample of a study of T cell responses to AZD1222 COVID-19 vaccine. Profiling relied on immunoSEQ multiplex PCR, and the TCRdb table lists in-frame clones only, not all of them. The data show around 170,000 clones, approximately 90% seen once. The sequenced sample was peripheral blood, obtained on day 0 of AZD1222 vaccination. The receptor set was obtained from an adult in good health. Both conserved end residues are part of each CDR3. The D gene is left open where the match is weak. Where a row states a size, it is once, few, many or the class of an expanded clone; other rows omit it.

V gene	clone size	D gene	J gene	CDR3 protein	CDR3 DNA
TRBV19	.	.	TRBJ1-1	CASRNWRRAGKAEAFF	TGTGCCAGTAGGAATTGGCGCCGGGCGGGAAAGGCTGAAGCTTTCTTT
TRBV5-1	once	TRBD2	TRBJ2-2	CASSGSPGLANTGELFF	TGCGCCAGCAGCGGAAGTCCGGGACTAGCTAACACCGGGGAGCTGTTTTTT
TRBV3-1/TRBV3-2	.	TRBD2	TRBJ2-7	CASSPKLAGGRGQYF	TGTGCCAGCAGCCCGAAACTAGCGGGAGGGCGGGGGCAGTACTTC
TRBV28	.	.	TRBJ1-3	CASSLSLVQGFVF	TGTGCCAGCAGTTTATCCCTGGTACAGGGCTTCGTCTTT
TRBV28	.	.	TRBJ1-6	CASSSPLNSPLHF	TGTGCCAGCAGTTCCCCTCTTAATTCACCCCTCCACTTT
TRBV5-1	.	.	TRBJ2-5	CASSRTGTGVMAGGPETQYF	TGCGCCAGCAGCAGAACGGGGACAGGGGTTATGGCGGGAGGGCCGGAGACCCAGTACTTC
TRBV27	.	.	TRBJ2-7	CASSLGQTYEQYF	TGTGCCAGCAGTTTAGGTCAGACCTACGAGCAGTACTTC
TRBV7-9	once	.	TRBJ1-1	CASSLLGQDTEAFF	TGTGCCAGCAGCTTACTGGGACAAGACACTGAAGCTTTCTTT
TRBV3-1/TRBV3-2	.	.	TRBJ1-1	CASSQTVANTEAFF	TGTGCCAGCAGCCAAACGGTCGCGAACACTGAAGCTTTCTTT
TRBV6-1	.	TRBD2	TRBJ2-1	CASSEKLAGVGEQFF	TGTGCCAGCAGTGAAAAACTAGCGGGAGTTGGTGAGCAGTTCTTC
TRBV5-1	.	.	TRBJ1-1	CASYNRGPQNTEAFF	TGCGCCAGCTACAATAGAGGGCCCCAGAACACTGAAGCTTTCTTT
TRBV7-2	.	TRBD2	TRBJ2-3	CASSSGTSPDTQYF	TGTGCCAGCAGCTCCGGGACTAGCCCAGATACGCAGTATTTT
TRBV5-1	.	.	TRBJ2-3	CASRGGATTSGTDTQYF	TGCGCCAGCAGGGGGGGGGCGACCACCTCTGGCACAGATACGCAGTATTTT
TRBV6-4	.	TRBD1	TRBJ1-6	CASSAFDRGDSPLHF	TGTGCCAGCAGTGCTTTTGACAGGGGGGATTCACCCCTCCACTTT
TRBV20-1	.	.	TRBJ1-2	CSASSRENYGYTF	TGCAGTGCCAGTAGCAGGGAGAACTATGGCTACACCTTC